A single sample is the source of the 15 T cell receptor beta chains below, sequenced in a study of shared clonotypes between healthy human individuals. Method: immunoSEQ multiplex PCR; TCRdb's copy keeps in-frame clones and lacks some. The sample yields approximately 2.3 million clones, 90% to 95% seen once. Sequencing used naive CD4+ T cells from PBMCs. Subset meaning: CD45RA+ positively selected. The receptors were gathered from a man aged 18 to 29 in good health. Some clones in this sample may be carry-over from other donors' samples.

This clone was detected only once. The J gene is TRBJ2-7, the V gene TRBV5-1; D unclear. Trimming took off 2 bases at V and 5 bases at J, with 14 bases between the two ends. Germline CDR1 is SGHRS and CDR2 is YFSETQ. CDR3 length: 14 amino acids. CDR3 loop: CASSFGSGTDEQYF. In DNA form, the CDR3 reads TGCGCCAGCAGCTTCGGGTCCGGTACTGACGAGCAGTACTTC.

A remark on this clone: Other nucleotide sequences from this sample produce the same CDR3. CDR3 sequence (DNA): TGTGCCAGCAGCTTAGGACAGGGCGGCTACACCTTC. It translates to CASSLGQGGYTF. The chain links TRBV5-4 to TRBJ1-2; 8 nucleotides match TRBD1. The germline V gene encodes CDR1 SGHNT and CDR2 YYREEE (reference sequence). The CDR3 spans 12 residues. The junction had 2 bases not matched to a gene; V was cut back by 2 bases and J by 8 bases.

The CDR3 DNA sequence: TGTGCCAGCAGCGGAAGGACAGGAGGGGCCCCAAAGGATGAGCAGTTCTTC. Residues: CASSGRTGGAPKDEQFF. The V gene is TRBV11-2, the J gene TRBJ2-1; D is perhaps TRBD1 (7 bases). The CDR3 length is 17 residues. In germline, CDR1 is SGHAT, CDR2 FQNNGV. V was trimmed by 5 bases and J by 8 bases, leaving 25 bases between them. The full variable domain, with the rest looked up from reference TRBV11-2 and TRBJ2-1, is EAGVAQSPRYKIIEKRQSVAFWCNPISGHATLYWYQQILGQGPKLLIQFQNNGVVDDSQLPKDRFSAERLKGVDSTLKIQPAKLEDSAVYLCASSGRTGGAPKDEQFFGPGTRLTVL.

This chain links TRBV7-6 with TRBJ2-6, with a tentative D call TRBD2 (5 bases). CDR1 is SGHVS and CDR2 is FNYEAQ in the germline V gene. The CDR3 length is 15 residues. V was cut by 2 bases and J by 2 bases, with 7 bases left in between. The CDR3 region has the DNA TGTGCCAGCAGCTTATTCGGGACTGGGGCCAACGTCCTGACTTTC. Amino acids: CASSLFGTGANVLTF.

Of note for this clone: The sample contains more than one DNA sequence encoding this CDR3. V is TRBV7-9 and J is TRBJ1-5, with no clear D. Germline values: CDR1 SEHNR, CDR2 FQNEAQ (reference sequence). V lost 3 bases, J lost 0 bases, and 3 bases lay in between. This CDR3 spans 13 amino acids. The CDR3 bases are TGTGCCAGCAGCTTCGATAGCAATCAGCCCCAGCATTTT. Translating gives CASSFDSNQPQHF.

V usage is TRBV11-2 and J usage is TRBJ2-7, with 8 bases identical to TRBD1. CDR3 length equals 15 residues. V shed 5 bases, J shed 7 bases, and the junction held 13 bases outside the gene matches. Germline V gives CDR1 SGHAT, CDR2 FQNNGV. CDR3 residues: CASSPTGAWAREQYF. The CDR3 DNA follows: TGTGCCAGCAGCCCGACAGGGGCCTGGGCCCGGGAGCAGTACTTC.

The chain carries TRBV7-3 and TRBJ2-1, with 13 bases lining up with TRBD2. The CDR3 length is 19 residues. The V gene's germline CDR1 is SGHTA and CDR2 FQGTGA. The V and J ends lost 5 bases and 8 bases, in that order; junction bases with no gene match: 18. CDR3 in DNA: TGTGCCAGCAGCCATGCGTCACTAGCGGGAGGGAACCCGGGCGATGAGCAGTTCTTC. Amino acids: CASSHASLAGGNPGDEQFF. The entire variable domain, with the rest obtained from reference TRBV7-3 and TRBJ2-1, is as follows: GAGVSQTPSNKVTEKGKYVELRCDPISGHTALYWYRQSLGQGPEFLIYFQGTGAADDSGLPNDRFFAVRPEGSVSTLKIQRTERGDSAVYLCASSHASLAGGNPGDEQFFGPGTRLTVL.

The V gene is TRBV10-3, the J gene TRBJ2-3; D is ambiguous. Germline V gene lookup returns CDR1 ENHRY and CDR2 SYGVKD. The ends were cut back, 5 bases at V and 2 bases at J, with 17 bases in the middle. The CDR3 is made up of 16 amino acids. The CDR3 loop reads CAISTQRDHTTDTQYF. The CDR3 nucleotides are TGTGCCATCAGTACTCAGAGAGACCACACCACAGATACGCAGTATTTT.

V usage is TRBV4-1 and J usage is TRBJ2-7, with D perhaps TRBD2 (6 bases). Germline V lookup: CDR1 MGHRA, CDR2 YSYEKL. The ends were cut back, 0 bases at V and 2 bases at J, with 14 bases in the middle. CDR3 size: 16 residues. DNA of the CDR3: TGCGCCAGCAGCCAAGAGGGCGGGGCTAAACCCTACGAGCAGTACTTC. Translating gives CASSQEGGAKPYEQYF.

V gene TRBV4-1 combines with J gene TRBJ2-1, with 14 nucleotides matching TRBD2. Germline CDR1 and CDR2: MGHRA and YSYEKL. This CDR3 contains 18 residues. Trimming removed 1 base from V and 2 bases from J; junction bases left unmatched: 4. The CDR3 loop reads CASSQAGLAGAPYNEQFF. Written as DNA, the CDR3 is TGCGCCAGCAGCCAAGCGGGACTAGCGGGGGCCCCCTACAATGAGCAGTTCTTC.

This chain uses TRBV6-6 with TRBJ2-1, with 10 bases identical to TRBD1. Trimming cost V 4 bases and J 3 bases; bases outside gene matches: 3. From germline, CDR1 is MNHNY and CDR2 SVGAGI (reference sequence). The CDR3 spans 15 residues. CDR3 sequence reads: CASSSGQGDYNEQFF. CDR3 coding DNA: TGTGCCAGCAGTTCCGGACAGGGGGACTACAATGAGCAGTTCTTC.

V is TRBV7-8 and J is TRBJ2-3; 7 bases are shared with TRBD1. The CDR3 is made up of 15 amino acids. Trimming took 5 bases from V and 0 from J; bases not matched to a gene: 5. Germline V gene sequence: CDR1 SGHVS, CDR2 FQNEAQ. CDR3 in DNA: TGTGCCAGCAGCCACGACAGGGATAGCACAGATACGCAGTATTTT. The encoded protein is CASSHDRDSTDTQYF.

The V call is TRBV6-5, the J call TRBJ2-7, with 7 positions matching TRBD2. Germline-derived CDR1 and CDR2 are MNHEY and SVGAGI. The V and J ends lost 6 bases and 4 bases, in that order; junction bases with no gene match: 12. The CDR3 totals 15 residues. CDR3 sequence reads: CASRRRSSGRYEQYF. Written as DNA, the CDR3 is TGTGCCAGCAGAAGGCGGTCTAGCGGCAGATACGAGCAGTACTTC.

This clone has just one count. The chain couples TRBV25-1 to TRBJ2-7; either TRBD1 or TRBD2 may fit D (5 bases each). Germline lookup yields CDR1 MGHDK and CDR2 SYGVNS. The CDR3 loop spans 16 amino acids. V was shortened by 2 bases and J by 2 bases, with 16 bases between the two germline ends. The CDR3 is CASSEDGATYPYEQYF. CDR3 nucleotides: TGTGCCAGCAGTGAAGACGGGGCCACCTACCCCTACGAGCAGTACTTC.

This chain joins TRBV6-5 and TRBJ2-7; 8 bases align to TRBD1. Germline V CDR1 and CDR2: MNHEY, SVGAGI. The CDR3 has 15 amino acids. The V and J ends lost 5 bases and 3 bases, in that order; junction bases with no gene match: 9. The chain's CDR3 is CASSRTGTGDYEQYF. The CDR3 coding sequence is TGTGCCAGCAGTCGTACCGGGACAGGCGACTACGAGCAGTACTTC.